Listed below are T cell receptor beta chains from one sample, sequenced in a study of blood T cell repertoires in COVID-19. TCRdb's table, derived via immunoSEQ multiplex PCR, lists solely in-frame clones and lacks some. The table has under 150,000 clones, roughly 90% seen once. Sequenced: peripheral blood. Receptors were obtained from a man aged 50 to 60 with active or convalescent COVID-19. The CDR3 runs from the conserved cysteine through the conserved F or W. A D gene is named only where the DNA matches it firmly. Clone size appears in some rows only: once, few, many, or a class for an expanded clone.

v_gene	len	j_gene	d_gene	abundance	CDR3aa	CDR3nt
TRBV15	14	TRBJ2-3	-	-	CATSRREGQDTQYF	TGTGCCACCAGCCGCCGTGAGGGCCAGGATACGCAGTATTTT
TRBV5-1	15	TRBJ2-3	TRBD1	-	CASSPQTGITDTQYF	TGCGCCAGCAGCCCCCAGACAGGGATAACAGATACGCAGTATTTT
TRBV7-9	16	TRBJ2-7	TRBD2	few	CASSSYRAGGRYEQYF	TGTGCCAGCAGCTCCTACCGGGCGGGAGGGCGGTACGAGCAGTACTTC
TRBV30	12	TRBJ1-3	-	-	CAWSPIGNTIYF	TGTGCCTGGAGTCCCATTGGAAACACCATATATTTT
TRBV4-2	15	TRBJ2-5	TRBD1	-	CASSQASGGEETQYF	TGTGCCAGCAGCCAAGCTTCAGGGGGAGAAGAGACCCAGTACTTC
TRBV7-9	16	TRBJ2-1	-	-	CASSLTAQGGYNEQFF	TGTGCCAGCAGCTTGACGGCACAGGGCGGCTACAATGAGCAGTTCTTC
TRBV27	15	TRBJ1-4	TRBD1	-	CASSTWTGGGKKLFF	TGTGCCAGCAGTACTTGGACAGGGGGCGGGAAAAAACTGTTTTTT
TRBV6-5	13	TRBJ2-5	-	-	CASLNRAVETQYF	TGTGCCAGCCTGAACAGGGCAGTCGAGACCCAGTACTTC
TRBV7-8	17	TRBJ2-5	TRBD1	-	CASSLEGGDRGQETQYF	TGTGCCAGCAGCTTAGAGGGTGGGGACAGGGGACAGGAGACCCAGTACTTC
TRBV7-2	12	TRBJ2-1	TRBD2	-	CASSVNSGRSVF	TGTGCCAGCAGCGTTAATAGCGGGAGATCGGTCTTC
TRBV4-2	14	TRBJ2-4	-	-	CASSQDRGSDIQYF	TGTGCCAGCAGCCAAGACCGGGGGTCGGACATTCAGTACTTC
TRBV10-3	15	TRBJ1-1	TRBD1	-	CAISSRTGVNTEAFF	TGTGCCATCAGTTCCAGGACAGGGGTGAACACTGAAGCTTTCTTT
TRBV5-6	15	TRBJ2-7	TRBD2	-	CASSWGLAGAGEQYF	TGTGCCAGCAGCTGGGGACTAGCGGGAGCGGGCGAGCAGTACTTC
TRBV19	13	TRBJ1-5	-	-	CASTLDKREPQHF	TGTGCCAGTACCCTGGATAAGAGGGAGCCCCAGCATTTT
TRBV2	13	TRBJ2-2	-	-	CASSEIRDGELFF	TGTGCCAGCAGTGAAATCCGGGACGGGGAGCTGTTTTTT
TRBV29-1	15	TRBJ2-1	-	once	CSVGSLRVAYNEQFF	TGCAGCGTTGGGTCCCTGAGGGTGGCCTACAATGAGCAGTTCTTC
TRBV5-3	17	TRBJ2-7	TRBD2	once	CARTRALPGTSGSEQYF	TGTGCCAGAACTCGAGCCCTTCCCGGGACTAGCGGGAGTGAGCAGTACTTC
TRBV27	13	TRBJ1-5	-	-	CASSLGGGKPQHF	TGTGCCAGCAGCCTGGGGGGAGGAAAGCCCCAGCATTTT
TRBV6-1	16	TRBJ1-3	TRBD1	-	CASSERQGSYGNTIYF	TGTGCCAGCAGTGAGCGACAGGGGTCTTATGGAAACACCATATATTTT
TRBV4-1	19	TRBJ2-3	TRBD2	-	CASSYRLAGGTSSSDTQYF	TGCGCCAGCAGCTACCGACTAGCGGGAGGCACCTCTTCATCAGATACGCAGTATTTT
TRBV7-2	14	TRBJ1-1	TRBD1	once	CASSVRTGITEAFF	TGTGCCAGCAGCGTCCGGACAGGGATCACTGAAGCTTTCTTT
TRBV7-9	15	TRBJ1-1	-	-	CASSLIIGGSTEAFF	TGTGCCAGCAGCTTAATCATAGGAGGGAGCACTGAAGCTTTCTTT
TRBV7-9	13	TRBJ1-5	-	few	CASSLTANQPQHF	TGTGCCAGCAGCTTGACAGCTAATCAGCCCCAGCATTTT
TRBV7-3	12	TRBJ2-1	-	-	CASSADFGEQFF	TGTGCCAGCAGCGCGGACTTCGGTGAGCAGTTCTTC
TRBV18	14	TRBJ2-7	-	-	CASSYGAPQYEQYF	TGTGCCAGCTCTTATGGGGCACCCCAATACGAGCAGTACTTC
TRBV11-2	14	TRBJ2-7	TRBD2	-	CASSLWRELGEQYF	TGTGCCAGCAGCTTGTGGCGGGAGTTGGGCGAGCAGTACTTC
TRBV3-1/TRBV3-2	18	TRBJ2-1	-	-	CASSPGTQTRQSYNEQFF	TGTGCCAGCAGCCCCGGGACACAAACTAGACAATCCTACAATGAGCAGTTCTTC
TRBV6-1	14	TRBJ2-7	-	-	CASSESVGAYEQYF	TGTGCCAGCAGTGAATCCGTAGGGGCCTACGAGCAGTACTTC
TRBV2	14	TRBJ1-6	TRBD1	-	CASARQGDNSPLHF	TGTGCCAGCGCTAGACAGGGGGATAATTCACCCCTCCACTTT